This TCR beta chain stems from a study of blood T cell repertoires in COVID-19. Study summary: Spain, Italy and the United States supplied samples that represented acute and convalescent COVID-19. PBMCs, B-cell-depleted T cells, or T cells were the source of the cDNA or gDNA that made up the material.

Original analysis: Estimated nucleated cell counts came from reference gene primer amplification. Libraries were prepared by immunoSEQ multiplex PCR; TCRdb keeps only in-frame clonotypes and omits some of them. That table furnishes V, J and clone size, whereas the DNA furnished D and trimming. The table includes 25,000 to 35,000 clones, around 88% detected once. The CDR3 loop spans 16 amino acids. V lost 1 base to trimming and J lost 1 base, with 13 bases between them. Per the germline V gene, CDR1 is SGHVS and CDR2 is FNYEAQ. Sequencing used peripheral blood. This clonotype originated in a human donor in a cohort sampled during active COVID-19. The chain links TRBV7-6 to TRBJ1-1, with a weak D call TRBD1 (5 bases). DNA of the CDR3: TGTGCCAGCAGCTTAGATGGAGATAGGGGGAACACTGAAGCTTTCTTT. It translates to CASSLDGDRGNTEAFF.